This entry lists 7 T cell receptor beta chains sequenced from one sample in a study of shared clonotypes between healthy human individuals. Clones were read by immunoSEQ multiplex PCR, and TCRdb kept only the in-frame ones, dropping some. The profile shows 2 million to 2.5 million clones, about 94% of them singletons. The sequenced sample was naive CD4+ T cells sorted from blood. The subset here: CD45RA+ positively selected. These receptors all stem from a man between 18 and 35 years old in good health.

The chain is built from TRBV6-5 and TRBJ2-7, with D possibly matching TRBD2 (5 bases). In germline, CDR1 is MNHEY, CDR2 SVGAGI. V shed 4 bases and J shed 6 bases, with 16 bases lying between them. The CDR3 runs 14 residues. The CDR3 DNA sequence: TGTGCCAGCAGTTCAGACCGAGGGCCCTCCGAGCAGTACTTC. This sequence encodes CASSSDRGPSEQYF.

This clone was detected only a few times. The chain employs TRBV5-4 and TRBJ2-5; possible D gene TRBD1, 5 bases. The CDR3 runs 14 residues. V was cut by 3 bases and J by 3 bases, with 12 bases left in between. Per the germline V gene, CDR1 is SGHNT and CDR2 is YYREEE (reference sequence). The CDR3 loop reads CASSSREGEETQYF. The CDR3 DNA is TGTGCCAGCAGCTCGAGAGAAGGGGAAGAGACCCAGTACTTC.

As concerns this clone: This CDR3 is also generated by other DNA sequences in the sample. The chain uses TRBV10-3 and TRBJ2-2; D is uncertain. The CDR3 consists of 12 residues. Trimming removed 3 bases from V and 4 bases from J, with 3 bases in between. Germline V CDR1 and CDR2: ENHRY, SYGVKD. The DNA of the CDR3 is TGTGCCATCAGTGAAGGCACCGGGGAGCTGTTTTTT. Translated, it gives CAISEGTGELFF.

In nucleotides, the CDR3 is TGTGCCAGCAGCCTAGGGACAGGTAGCCGCCAAGAGACCCAGTACTTC. Its protein is CASSLGTGSRQETQYF. The chain couples TRBV5-6 to TRBJ2-5, with TRBD1 matching over 8 bases. Trimming removed 4 bases from V and 1 base from J; junction bases left unmatched: 9. This CDR3 has 16 amino acids. Looked up from germline, CDR1 is SGHDT and CDR2 is YYEEEE.

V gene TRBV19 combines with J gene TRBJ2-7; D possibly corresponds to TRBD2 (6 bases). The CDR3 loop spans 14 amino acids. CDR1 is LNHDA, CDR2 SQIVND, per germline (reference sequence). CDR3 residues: CVPLLGRISYEQYF. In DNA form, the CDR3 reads TGTGTCCCACTCTTAGGGAGGATCTCCTACGAGCAGTACTTC.

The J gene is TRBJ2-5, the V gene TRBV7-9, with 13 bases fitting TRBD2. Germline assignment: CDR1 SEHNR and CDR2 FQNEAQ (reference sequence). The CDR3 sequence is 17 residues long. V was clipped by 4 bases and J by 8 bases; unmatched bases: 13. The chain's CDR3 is CASSSAGLAGPGGTQYF. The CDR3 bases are TGTGCCAGCAGCTCTGCGGGACTAGCGGGACCTGGGGGAACCCAGTACTTC. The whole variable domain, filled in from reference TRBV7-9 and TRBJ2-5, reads DTGVSQNPRHKITKRGQNVTFRCDPISEHNRLYWYRQTLGQGPEFLTYFQNEAQLEKSRLLSDRFSAERPKGSFSTLEIQRTEQGDSAMYLCASSSAGLAGPGGTQYFGPGTRLLVL.

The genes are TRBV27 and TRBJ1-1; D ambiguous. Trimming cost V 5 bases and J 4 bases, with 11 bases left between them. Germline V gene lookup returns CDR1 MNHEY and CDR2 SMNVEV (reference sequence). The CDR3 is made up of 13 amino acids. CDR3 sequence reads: CASSPRTSTEAFF. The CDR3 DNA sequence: TGTGCCAGCAGTCCCCGTACGAGCACTGAAGCTTTCTTT.